Listed below are T cell receptor beta chains from one sample, sequenced in a study of beta chain features in type 1 diabetes. Only in-frame clones appear in the TCRdb table, and some are missing; sequencing was by immunoSEQ multiplex PCR. The top ten hold more than 0.4% of the sample, which has about 160,000 clones, over 9% seen once. The sequenced sample was central memory CD4+ T cells from blood. These receptors originate from a man aged 25-45 years with type 1 diabetes. Each CDR3 is given with its conserved first and last residue. A D gene is named only where the DNA matches it firmly. Expanded clones get a size class; other rows say once, few or many, or leave the size out.

D: -; size: -; V: TRBV4-2; J: TRBJ2-5; CDR3: CASSQEGSSSALVWRGGQETQYF; DNA: TGTGCCAGCAGCCAAGAGGGTTCTAGCTCCGCCCTGGTTTGGAGGGGCGGCCAAGAGACCCAGTACTTC
D: TRBD1; size: few; V: TRBV2; J: TRBJ1-2; CDR3: CASSAMGQGRGYTF; DNA: TGTGCCAGCAGTGCTATGGGACAGGGACGAGGCTACACCTTC
D: -; size: few; V: TRBV7-8; J: TRBJ1-1; CDR3: CASSLAVGGGENTEAFF; DNA: TGTGCCAGCAGCTTAGCGGTCGGAGGGGGGGAGAACACTGAAGCTTTCTTT
D: TRBD1; size: -; V: TRBV28; J: TRBJ2-5; CDR3: CASSFEEGGAEETQYF; DNA: TGTGCCAGCAGTTTTGAGGAAGGGGGCGCGGAGGAGACCCAGTACTTC
D: -; size: -; V: TRBV6-5; J: TRBJ2-7; CDR3: CASRNRGGYEQYF; DNA: TGTGCCAGCAGAAACAGGGGGGGATACGAGCAGTACTTC
D: TRBD1; size: many; V: TRBV7-2; J: TRBJ2-3; CDR3: CASSPTGGITDTQYF; DNA: TGTGCCAGCAGCCCCACAGGGGGCATTACAGATACGCAGTATTTT
D: TRBD1; size: -; V: TRBV29-1; J: TRBJ2-1; CDR3: CSAVGQGKYEQFF; DNA: TGCAGCGCCGTGGGACAGGGGAAATACGAGCAGTTCTTC
D: TRBD2; size: -; V: TRBV2; J: TRBJ2-5; CDR3: CASKASGQETQYF; DNA: TGTGCCAGCAAGGCTAGCGGACAAGAGACCCAGTACTTC
D: TRBD2; size: -; V: TRBV28; J: TRBJ2-3; CDR3: CASSLSGGRPDTQYF; DNA: TGTGCCAGCAGTTTATCGGGGGGAAGGCCAGATACGCAGTATTTT
D: -; size: -; V: TRBV7-6; J: TRBJ2-5; CDR3: CASSLHRETQYF; DNA: TGTGCCAGCAGCTTGCACCGGGAGACCCAGTACTTC
D: TRBD1; size: few; V: TRBV28; J: TRBJ2-7; CDR3: CASTPGQDSYEQYF; DNA: TGTGCCAGCACCCCGGGACAGGACTCCTACGAGCAGTACTTC
D: -; size: -; V: TRBV29-1; J: TRBJ1-2; CDR3: CSVGDEGYTF; DNA: TGCAGCGTAGGAGACGAAGGCTACACCTTC
D: TRBD1; size: many; V: TRBV7-9; J: TRBJ2-7; CDR3: CASSPNRGLHEQYF; DNA: TGTGCCAGCAGCCCGAACAGGGGGCTCCACGAGCAGTACTTC
D: TRBD2; size: -; V: TRBV5-1; J: TRBJ2-1; CDR3: CASSLGLADYNEQFF; DNA: TGCGCCAGCAGCTTGGGACTAGCGGACTACAATGAGCAGTTCTTC
D: -; size: few; V: TRBV29-1; J: TRBJ2-3; CDR3: CSARQPGGDTQYF; DNA: TGCAGCGCCCGACAACCCGGTGGGGATACGCAGTATTTT
D: TRBD1; size: few; V: TRBV18; J: TRBJ1-5; CDR3: CASSPGTEYSNQPQHF; DNA: TGTGCCAGCTCGCCCGGGACAGAGTATAGCAATCAGCCCCAGCATTTT
D: -; size: few; V: TRBV5-8; J: TRBJ1-2; CDR3: CASSPSQGPYGYTF; DNA: TGTGCCAGCAGCCCCAGTCAGGGGCCCTATGGCTACACCTTC
D: -; size: few; V: TRBV4-3; J: TRBJ2-6; CDR3: CASSRIAPTGILSSGANVLTF; DNA: TGCGCCAGCAGCCGGATAGCCCCCACAGGGATCCTATCCTCTGGGGCCAACGTCCTGACTTTC
D: TRBD2; size: few; V: TRBV7-3; J: TRBJ2-1; CDR3: CASSSVAGAVYEQFF; DNA: TGTGCCAGCAGCTCAGTAGCGGGAGCTGTATATGAGCAGTTCTTC
D: TRBD1; size: few; V: TRBV28; J: TRBJ2-7; CDR3: CASRSTGNSYEQYF; DNA: TGTGCCAGCAGATCGACAGGGAATTCCTACGAGCAGTACTTC
D: TRBD1; size: -; V: TRBV5-1; J: TRBJ1-1; CDR3: CASWGQMNTEAFF; DNA: TGCGCCAGCTGGGGACAGATGAACACTGAAGCTTTCTTT
D: -; size: -; V: TRBV29-1; J: TRBJ1-1; CDR3: CSVQKGGSSEAFF; DNA: TGCAGCGTGCAAAAAGGGGGTTCGTCTGAAGCTTTCTTT
D: -; size: -; V: TRBV25-1; J: TRBJ2-3; CDR3: CASSASGSTDTQYF; DNA: TGTGCCAGCAGTGCCAGCGGTAGCACAGATACGCAGTATTTT
D: TRBD1; size: few; V: TRBV30; J: TRBJ1-1; CDR3: CAWSLKTGGTEAFF; DNA: TGTGCCTGGAGCTTAAAGACAGGGGGCACTGAAGCTTTCTTT
D: TRBD2; size: -; V: TRBV5-1; J: TRBJ2-5; CDR3: CASSLAGEGPRSATQYF; DNA: TGCGCCAGCAGCTTGGCCGGGGAGGGCCCTCGAAGTGCGACCCAGTACTTC
D: -; size: -; V: TRBV28; J: TRBJ1-5; CDR3: CASSRQSGQPQHF; DNA: TGTGCCAGCAGCCGACAGTCGGGCCAGCCCCAGCATTTT
D: -; size: few; V: TRBV29-1; J: TRBJ2-7; CDR3: CSVATAYEQYF; DNA: TGCAGCGTTGCGACAGCTTACGAGCAGTACTTC
D: -; size: -; V: TRBV7-9; J: TRBJ2-3; CDR3: CASSQRGWQGTDTQYF; DNA: TGCGCCAGCAGCCAAAGGGGTTGGCAGGGGACGGATACGCAGTATTTT
D: -; size: -; V: TRBV2; J: TRBJ2-7; CDR3: CASSVERFYDEQYF; DNA: TGTGCCAGCAGTGTTGAGCGGTTTTACGACGAGCAGTACTTC
D: TRBD2; size: few; V: TRBV6-1; J: TRBJ2-2; CDR3: CASSLGTSTTGELFF; DNA: TGTGCCAGCAGCCTCGGGACTAGTACCACCGGGGAGCTGTTTTTT
D: -; size: few; V: TRBV6-6; J: TRBJ2-5; CDR3: CASSPRGGKETQYF; DNA: TGTGCCAGCAGCCCCAGGGGTGGGAAAGAGACCCAGTACTTC
D: -; size: few; V: TRBV28; J: TRBJ2-3; CDR3: CALQIMDTQYF; DNA: TGTGCCCTCCAGATTATGGATACGCAGTATTTT
D: -; size: -; V: TRBV4-2; J: TRBJ1-1; CDR3: CASSQDLGSYTEAFF; DNA: TGTGCCAGCAGCCAAGATCTAGGCAGTTACACTGAAGCTTTCTTT
D: TRBD1; size: few; V: TRBV2; J: TRBJ1-2; CDR3: CASSGDRGPGYTF; DNA: TGTGCCAGCAGCGGCGACAGGGGGCCTGGCTACACCTTC
D: -; size: -; V: TRBV7-3; J: TRBJ2-3; CDR3: CASSLASTDTQYF; DNA: TGTGCCAGCAGCTTAGCGTCCACAGATACGCAGTATTTT
D: -; size: few; V: TRBV28; J: TRBJ2-5; CDR3: CASLGQQETQYF; DNA: TGTGCCAGCTTAGGACAGCAAGAGACCCAGTACTTC
D: TRBD1; size: few; V: TRBV29-1; J: TRBJ1-1; CDR3: CSVAGTGEAFF; DNA: TGCAGCGTCGCGGGGACAGGTGAAGCTTTCTTT
D: -; size: few; V: TRBV18; J: TRBJ2-3; CDR3: CASDASASTDTQYF; DNA: TGTGCCAGCGACGCTAGCGCCAGCACAGATACGCAGTATTTT
D: TRBD2; size: -; V: TRBV5-1; J: TRBJ2-3; CDR3: CASSPGLAGGTDTQYF; DNA: TGCGCCAGCAGCCCTGGACTAGCGGGGGGCACAGATACGCAGTATTTT
D: -; size: -; V: TRBV14; J: TRBJ2-1; CDR3: CASSKFSGRGSSYNEQFF; DNA: TGTGCCAGCAGCAAATTCAGCGGTAGGGGGAGCTCCTACAATGAGCAGTTCTTC
D: TRBD1; size: -; V: TRBV29-1; J: TRBJ1-2; CDR3: CSAGTWDRGVYGYTF; DNA: TGCAGCGCCGGGACTTGGGACAGGGGCGTCTATGGCTACACCTTC
D: -; size: -; V: TRBV4-1; J: TRBJ2-1; CDR3: CASSQDRGLGYNEQFF; DNA: TGCGCCAGCAGCCAAGATAGGGGTTTGGGGTACAATGAGCAGTTCTTC
D: -; size: few; V: TRBV15; J: TRBJ2-3; CDR3: CATSNRVGADTQYF; DNA: TGTGCCACCAGCAACAGGGTCGGGGCAGATACGCAGTATTTT
D: -; size: -; V: TRBV11-2; J: TRBJ1-2; CDR3: CASSLVSGVSGYTF; DNA: TGTGCCAGCAGCTTAGTTTCAGGGGTCTCTGGCTACACCTTC
D: TRBD2; size: few; V: TRBV30; J: TRBJ2-1; CDR3: CAFALPSGYNEQFF; DNA: TGTGCCTTCGCCTTGCCTAGCGGCTACAATGAGCAGTTCTTC
D: TRBD1; size: few; V: TRBV2; J: TRBJ2-3; CDR3: CASRTGQGTTDTQYF; DNA: TGTGCCAGCAGAACGGGACAGGGGACAACAGATACGCAGTATTTT
D: TRBD2; size: -; V: TRBV5-4; J: TRBJ2-3; CDR3: CASSSPVSGRADTQYF; DNA: TGTGCCAGCAGCTCCCCGGTTAGCGGGAGGGCAGATACGCAGTATTTT
D: -; size: -; V: TRBV12-5; J: TRBJ2-1; CDR3: CASGLGQSSYNEQFF; DNA: TGTGCTAGTGGTTTGGGACAGAGCTCCTACAATGAGCAGTTCTTC
D: TRBD1; size: -; V: TRBV5-4; J: TRBJ2-7; CDR3: CASSRGQGVEQYF; DNA: TGTGCCAGCAGCCGAGGACAGGGAGTCGAGCAGTACTTC